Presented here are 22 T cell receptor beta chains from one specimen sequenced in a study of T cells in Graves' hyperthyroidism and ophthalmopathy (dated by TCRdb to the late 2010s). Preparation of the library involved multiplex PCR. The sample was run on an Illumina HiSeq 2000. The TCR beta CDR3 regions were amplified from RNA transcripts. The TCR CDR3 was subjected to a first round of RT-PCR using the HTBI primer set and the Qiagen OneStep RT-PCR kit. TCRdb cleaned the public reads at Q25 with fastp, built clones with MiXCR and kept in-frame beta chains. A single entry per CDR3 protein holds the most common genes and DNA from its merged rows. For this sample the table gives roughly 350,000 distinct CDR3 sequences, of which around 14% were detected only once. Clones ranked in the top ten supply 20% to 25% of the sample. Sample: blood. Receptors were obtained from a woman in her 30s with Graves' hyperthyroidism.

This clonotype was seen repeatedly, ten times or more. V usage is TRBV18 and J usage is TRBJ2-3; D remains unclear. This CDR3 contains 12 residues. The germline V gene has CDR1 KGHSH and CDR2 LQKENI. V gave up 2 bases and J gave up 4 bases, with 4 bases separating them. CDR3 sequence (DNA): TGTGCCAGCTCACCATCATCAGATACGCAGTATTTT. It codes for CASSPSSDTQYF.

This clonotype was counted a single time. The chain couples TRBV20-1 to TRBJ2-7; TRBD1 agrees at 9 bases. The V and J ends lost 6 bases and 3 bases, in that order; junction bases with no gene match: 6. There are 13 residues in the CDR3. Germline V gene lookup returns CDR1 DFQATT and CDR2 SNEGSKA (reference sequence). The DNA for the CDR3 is TGCAGTGCGAGGGACAGGGCAGACTACGAGCAGTACTTC. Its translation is CSARDRADYEQYF.

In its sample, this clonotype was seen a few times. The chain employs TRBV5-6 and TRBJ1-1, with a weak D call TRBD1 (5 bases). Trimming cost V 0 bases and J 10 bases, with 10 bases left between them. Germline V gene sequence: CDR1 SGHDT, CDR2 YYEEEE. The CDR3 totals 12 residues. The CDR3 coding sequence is TGTGCCAGCAGCTTGGCCCAGGGCGGAGCTTTCTTT. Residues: CASSLAQGGAFF.

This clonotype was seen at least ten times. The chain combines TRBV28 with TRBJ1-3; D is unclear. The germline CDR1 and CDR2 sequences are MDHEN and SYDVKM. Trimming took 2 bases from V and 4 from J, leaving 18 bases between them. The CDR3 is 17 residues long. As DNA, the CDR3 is TGTGCCAGCAGTTTAACCTCCGGGCCGTACGCGGGAAACACCATATATTTT. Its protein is CASSLTSGPYAGNTIYF.

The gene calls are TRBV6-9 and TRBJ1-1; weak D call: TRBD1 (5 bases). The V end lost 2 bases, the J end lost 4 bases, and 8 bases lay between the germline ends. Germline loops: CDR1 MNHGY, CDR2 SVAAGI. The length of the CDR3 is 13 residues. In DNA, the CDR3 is TGTGCCAGCAGTTATGGGGCGGGCACTGAAGCTTTCTTT. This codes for CASSYGAGTEAFF.

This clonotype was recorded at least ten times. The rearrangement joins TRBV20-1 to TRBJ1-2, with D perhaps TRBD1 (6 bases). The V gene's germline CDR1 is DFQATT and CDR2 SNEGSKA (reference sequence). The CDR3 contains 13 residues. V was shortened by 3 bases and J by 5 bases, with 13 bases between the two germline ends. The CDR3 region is CSASRGGGYGYTF. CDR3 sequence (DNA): TGCAGTGCTAGTCGCGGGGGCGGTTATGGCTACACCTTC.

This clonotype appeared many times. The CDR3 nucleotides are TGCAGTGCTTTCCTGGAGTCCCGCTACCTGAACAATGAGCAGTTCTTC. Translated, it gives CSAFLESRYLNNEQFF. This rearrangement joins TRBV20-1 to TRBJ2-1; D call uncertain. The CDR3 consists of 16 residues. CDR1 and CDR2 (germline): DFQATT, SNEGSKA (reference sequence). V dropped 5 bases and J dropped 5 bases, with 22 bases sitting between them.

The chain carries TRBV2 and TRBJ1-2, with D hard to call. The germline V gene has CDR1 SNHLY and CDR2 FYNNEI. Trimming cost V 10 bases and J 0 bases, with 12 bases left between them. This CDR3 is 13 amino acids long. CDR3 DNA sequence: TGTGCCACCCTACTTTTAGCTAACTATGGCTACACCTTC. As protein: CATLLLANYGYTF.

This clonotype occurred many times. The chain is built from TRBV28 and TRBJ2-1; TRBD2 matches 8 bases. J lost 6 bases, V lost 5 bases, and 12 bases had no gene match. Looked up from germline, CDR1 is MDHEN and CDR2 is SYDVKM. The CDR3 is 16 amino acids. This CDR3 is CASSQTGTSFSNEQFF. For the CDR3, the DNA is TGTGCCAGCAGTCAGACCGGGACTAGTTTTTCCAATGAGCAGTTCTTC.

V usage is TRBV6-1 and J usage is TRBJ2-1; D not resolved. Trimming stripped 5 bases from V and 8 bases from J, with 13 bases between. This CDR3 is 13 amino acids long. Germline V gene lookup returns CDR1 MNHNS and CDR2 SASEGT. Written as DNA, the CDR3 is TGTGCCAGCAGTCCCGGCCCCGTCCATGAGCAGTTCTTC. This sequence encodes CASSPGPVHEQFF.

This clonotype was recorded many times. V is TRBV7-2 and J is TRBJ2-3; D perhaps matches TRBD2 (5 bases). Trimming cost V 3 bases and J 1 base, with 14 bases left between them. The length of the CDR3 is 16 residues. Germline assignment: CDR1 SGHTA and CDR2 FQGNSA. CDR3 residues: CASSLVSGSGTDTQYF. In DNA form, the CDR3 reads TGTGCCAGCAGCTTGGTGAGTGGGAGCGGCACAGATACGCAGTATTTT.

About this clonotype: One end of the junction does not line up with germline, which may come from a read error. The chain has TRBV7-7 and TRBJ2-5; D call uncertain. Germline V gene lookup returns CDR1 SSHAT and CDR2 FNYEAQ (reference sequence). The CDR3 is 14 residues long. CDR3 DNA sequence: TGTGCTAGCAGCTTGCCCCCTTCCAAAGAGACCCAGTACTTC. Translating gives CASSLPPSKETQYF.

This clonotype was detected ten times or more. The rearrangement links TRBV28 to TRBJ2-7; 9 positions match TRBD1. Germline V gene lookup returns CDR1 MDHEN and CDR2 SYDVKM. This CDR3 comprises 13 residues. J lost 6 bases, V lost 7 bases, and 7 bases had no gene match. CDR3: CASTRGQGSEQYF. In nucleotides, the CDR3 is TGTGCCAGCACCAGGGGACAGGGCTCCGAGCAGTACTTC.

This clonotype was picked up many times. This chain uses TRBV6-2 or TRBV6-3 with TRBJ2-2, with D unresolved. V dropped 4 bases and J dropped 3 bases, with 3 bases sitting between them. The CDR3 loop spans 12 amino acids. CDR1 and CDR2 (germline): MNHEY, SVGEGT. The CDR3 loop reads CASSSDTGELFF. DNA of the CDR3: TGTGCCAGCAGTTCTGACACCGGGGAGCTGTTTTTT.

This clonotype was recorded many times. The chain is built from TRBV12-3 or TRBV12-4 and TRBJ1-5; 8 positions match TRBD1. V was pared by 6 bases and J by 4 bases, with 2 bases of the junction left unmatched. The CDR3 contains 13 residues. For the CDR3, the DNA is TGTGCCAGCAGCTGGACAGGGAATCAGCCCCAGCATTTT. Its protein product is CASSWTGNQPQHF.

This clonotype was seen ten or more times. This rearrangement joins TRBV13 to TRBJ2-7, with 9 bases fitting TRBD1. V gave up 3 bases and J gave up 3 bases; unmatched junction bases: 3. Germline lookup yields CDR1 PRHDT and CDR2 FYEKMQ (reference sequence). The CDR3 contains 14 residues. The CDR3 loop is CASSFYRGLYEQYF. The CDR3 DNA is TGTGCCAGCAGCTTTTACAGGGGGCTCTACGAGCAGTACTTC.

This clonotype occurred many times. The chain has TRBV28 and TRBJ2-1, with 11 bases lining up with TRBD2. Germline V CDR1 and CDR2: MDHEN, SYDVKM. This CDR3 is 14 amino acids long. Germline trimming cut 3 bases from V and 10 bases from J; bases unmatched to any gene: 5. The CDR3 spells CASSLGLAVVEQFF. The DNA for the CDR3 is TGTGCCAGCAGTTTGGGACTAGCGGTGGTGGAGCAGTTCTTC.

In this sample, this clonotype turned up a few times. In DNA, the CDR3 is TGTGCCACCAGCAGAGCCTACCTCTCGAATGACGAGCAGTACTTC. Translated: CATSRAYLSNDEQYF. V usage is TRBV15 and J usage is TRBJ2-7; D unresolved. Germline CDR1 and CDR2: LNHNV and YYDKDF (reference sequence). The CDR3 loop spans 15 amino acids. Trimming left V 1 base short and J 5 bases short, with 15 bases between. Variable domain in full (rest from reference TRBV15 and TRBJ2-7): DAMVIQNPRYQVTQFGKPVTLSCSQTLNHNVMYWYQQKSSQAPKLLFHYYDKDFNNEADTPDNFQSRRPNTSFCFLDIRSPGLGDTAMYLCATSRAYLSNDEQYFGPGTRLTVT.

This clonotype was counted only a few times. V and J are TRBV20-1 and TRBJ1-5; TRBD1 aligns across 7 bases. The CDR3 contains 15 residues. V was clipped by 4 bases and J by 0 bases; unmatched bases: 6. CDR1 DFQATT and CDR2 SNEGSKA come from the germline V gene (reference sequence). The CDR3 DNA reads TGCAGTGCTAAGGGGACAGTATATAGCAATCAGCCCCAGCATTTT. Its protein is CSAKGTVYSNQPQHF.

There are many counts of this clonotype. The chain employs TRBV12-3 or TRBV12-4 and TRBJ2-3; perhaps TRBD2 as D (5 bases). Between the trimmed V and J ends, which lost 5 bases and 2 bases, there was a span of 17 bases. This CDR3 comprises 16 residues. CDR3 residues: CASSLGGVLNTDTQYF. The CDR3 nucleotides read TGTGCCAGCAGTCTCGGAGGAGTCTTAAACACAGATACGCAGTATTTT.

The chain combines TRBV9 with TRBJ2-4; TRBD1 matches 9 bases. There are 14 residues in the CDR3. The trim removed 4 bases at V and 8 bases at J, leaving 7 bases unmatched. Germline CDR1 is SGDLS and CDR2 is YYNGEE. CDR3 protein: CASSPQGARYIQYF. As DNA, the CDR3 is TGTGCCAGCAGCCCACAGGGGGCCCGGTACATTCAGTACTTC. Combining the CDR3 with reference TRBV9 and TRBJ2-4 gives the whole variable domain DSGVTQTPKHLITATGQRVTLRCSPRSGDLSVYWYQQSLDQGLQFLIQYYNGEERAKGNILERFSAQQFPDLHSELNLSSLELGDSALYFCASSPQGARYIQYFGAGTRLSVL.

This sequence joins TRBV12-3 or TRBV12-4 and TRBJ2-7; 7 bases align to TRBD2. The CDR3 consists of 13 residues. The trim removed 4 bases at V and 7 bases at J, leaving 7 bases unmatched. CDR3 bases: TGTGCCAGCAGTTATGGGGGGGGGTGGGAGCAGTACTTC. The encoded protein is CASSYGGGWEQYF.